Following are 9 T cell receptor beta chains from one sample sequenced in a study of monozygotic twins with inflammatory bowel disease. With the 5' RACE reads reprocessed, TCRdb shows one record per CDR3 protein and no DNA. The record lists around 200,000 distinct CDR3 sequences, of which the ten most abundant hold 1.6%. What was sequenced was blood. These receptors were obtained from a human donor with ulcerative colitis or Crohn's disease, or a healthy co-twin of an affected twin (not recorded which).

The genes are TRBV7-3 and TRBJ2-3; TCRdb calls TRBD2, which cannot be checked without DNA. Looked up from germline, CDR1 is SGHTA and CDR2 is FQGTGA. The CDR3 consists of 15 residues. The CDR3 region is CASSYTRAVTDTQYF.

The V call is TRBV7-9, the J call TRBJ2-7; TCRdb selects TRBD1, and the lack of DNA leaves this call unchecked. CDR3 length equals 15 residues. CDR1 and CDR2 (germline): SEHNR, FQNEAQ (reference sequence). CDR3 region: CASSSGGATSYEQCF. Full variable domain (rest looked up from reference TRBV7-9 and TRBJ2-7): DTGVSQNPRHKITKRGQNVTFRCDPISEHNRLYWYRQTLGQGPEFLTYFQNEAQLEKSRLLSDRFSAERPKGSFSTLEIQRTEQGDSAMYLCASSSGGATSYEQCFGPGTRLTVT.

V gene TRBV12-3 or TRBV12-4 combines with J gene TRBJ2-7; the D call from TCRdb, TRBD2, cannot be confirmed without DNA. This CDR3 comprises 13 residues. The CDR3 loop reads CASSAGRRYEQYF.

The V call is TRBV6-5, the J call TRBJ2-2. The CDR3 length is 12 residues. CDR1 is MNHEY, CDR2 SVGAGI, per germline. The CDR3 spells CATTFKTGELFF.

CDR3 in amino acids: CASSPGDRGLINEQFF. V is TRBV5-1 and J is TRBJ2-1; absent DNA, TCRdb's TRBD1 call cannot be checked. The germline CDR1 and CDR2 sequences are SGHRS and YFSETQ. CDR3 length: 16 residues.

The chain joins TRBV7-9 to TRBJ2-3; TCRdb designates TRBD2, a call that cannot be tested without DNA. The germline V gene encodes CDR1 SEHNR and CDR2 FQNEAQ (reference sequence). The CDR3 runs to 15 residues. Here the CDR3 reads CASSLGSREADTQYF.

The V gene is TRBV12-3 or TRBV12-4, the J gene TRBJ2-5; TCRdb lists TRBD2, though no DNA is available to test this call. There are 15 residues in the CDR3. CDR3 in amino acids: CASTTGGWKPGPQYF.

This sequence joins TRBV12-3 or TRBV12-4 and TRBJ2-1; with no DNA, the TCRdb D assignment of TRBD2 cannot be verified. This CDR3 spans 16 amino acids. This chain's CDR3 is CASTQTSGGLYNEQFF.

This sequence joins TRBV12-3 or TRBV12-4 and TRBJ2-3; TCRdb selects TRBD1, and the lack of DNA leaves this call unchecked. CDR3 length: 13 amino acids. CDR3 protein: CASSPLFPDTQYF.